This T cell receptor (beta chain) appears in the sequencing data of a study of blood T cell repertoires in COVID-19. This clone has only a few counts. Germline V gives CDR1 SGHVS, CDR2 FQNEAQ. The germline V and J ends were trimmed by 4 bases and 0 bases, with 15 bases remaining between them. This CDR3 is 17 amino acids long. Sequenced by immunoSEQ multiplex PCR; TCRdb stores in-frame clones only, minus some. The sample holds some 210,000 clones, about four fifths seen once. The receptor's source is a woman in her 70s with active or convalescent COVID-19. The gene calls are TRBV7-8 and TRBJ1-4; possibly TRBD1 for D (6 bases). Sequenced material: peripheral blood. The DNA for the CDR3 is TGTGCCAGCAGCTCTGACAGGCGAAGTGCAACTAATGAAAAACTGTTTTTT. Residues: CASSSDRRSATNEKLFF. Drawing the rest from reference TRBV7-8 and TRBJ1-4, the complete variable domain is GAGVSQSPRYKVAKRGQDVALRCDPISGHVSLFWYQQALGQGPEFLTYFQNEAQLDKSGLPSDRFFAERPEGSVSTLKIQRTQQEDSAVYLCASSSDRRSATNEKLFFGSGTQLSVL.